The TCR beta chain described here comes from a study of vaccination and CD4 T cells after COVID-19. Study at large: Overlapping SARS-CoV-2, HCoV-NL63, HCoV-OC43 and HCoV-229E spike peptides were used to stimulate cells. A CEFX pool, an HIV-1 Nef pool, or else no peptide went into the control cultures.

The sample's treatment: approximately 9-day PBMC culture with coronavirus spike peptide pools or control peptides (ViraFEST assay). The germline CDR1 and CDR2 sequences are SNHLY and FYNNEI. After removal of 9 bases from V and 4 bases from J, the junction contained 6 bases not matched to a gene. The CDR3 has 13 amino acids. On this clonotype itself: Its matching antigen is unknown.

Sequenced with the Oncomine TCR Beta short-read assay was DNA taken from cultured CD4+ T cells. Each CDR3 protein gets one entry after TCRdb re-called the PCR reads with MiXCR. This sample has roughly 9,800 distinct CDR3 sequences, with 63% found just once. V gene TRBV2 combines with J gene TRBJ2-3, with 8 bases that match TRBD2. This sequence originates from a human donor who had recovered from COVID-19. The sequenced material came from CD4+ T cells from blood, cultured in vitro. The DNA of the CDR3 is TGTGCCAGTATCAGCGGGAGTGCAGATACGCAGTATTTT. Amino acids: CASISGSADTQYF.